These T cell receptor beta chains were read from a single sample in a study of cytomegalovirus exposure and HLA in healthy donors. Method: immunoSEQ multiplex PCR; TCRdb's copy keeps in-frame clones and lacks some. This table has about 63,000 clones, approximately 71% appearing once. The source material was PBMCs. These receptors originate from a man aged 45 to 65 in good health and CMV-seronegative. Both conserved end residues are trimmed from each CDR3. D genes are given only for firm matches.

V	D	J	CDR3
TRBV7-3	TRBD1	TRBJ1-2	ASSSGQGYGYT
TRBV5-4	TRBD2	TRBJ2-3	ASSSAPLAGVGTQY
TRBV5-4	TRBD2	TRBJ2-7	ASSLSGGRTYEQY
TRBV28	TRBD1	TRBJ1-2	ASSPNSGTGRHGYT
TRBV5-4	TRBD2	TRBJ2-1	ASSLNSGGGYGVYTEQF
TRBV9	TRBD1	TRBJ1-6	ASSDTGGSPLH
TRBV11-2	TRBD1	TRBJ2-5	ASSIGTGAASETQY
TRBV9	NA	TRBJ1-6	ASSVRPRGDSPLH
TRBV5-1	TRBD1	TRBJ1-1	ASNGQGGTNTEAF
TRBV19	TRBD1	TRBJ2-7	ATYPFGTGDTYEQY
TRBV19	TRBD1	TRBJ1-3	ASSTSTGTGNTIY
TRBV7-9	TRBD2	TRBJ2-3	ALGGASGGPTDTQY
TRBV6-1	NA	TRBJ1-1	ASSQFGGSHTEAF
TRBV27	NA	TRBJ1-2	ASSFRPRDYGYT
TRBV19	NA	TRBJ2-2	ASEFGGGNTGELF
TRBV10-2	TRBD1	TRBJ1-1	ASHLTGAREAF
TRBV6-1	NA	TRBJ2-1	ASSEKPTGTYNEQF
TRBV6-5	TRBD1	TRBJ1-2	ASSYSKTGGGYT
TRBV5-1	NA	TRBJ2-3	ASSLKRAPTDTQY
TRBV6-4	NA	TRBJ1-2	ASSERGGYGYT
TRBV7-6	NA	TRBJ1-1	ASSLGQNTEAF
TRBV6-5	TRBD1	TRBJ2-7	ASSKTGPHEQY
TRBV9	NA	TRBJ2-2	ASSRSTGELF
TRBV9	TRBD2	TRBJ2-6	ASSVGIGLGAGANVLT
TRBV9	NA	TRBJ2-7	ASSVGGETLYEQY
TRBV2	TRBD1	TRBJ2-1	ASSVPEQGEVAYNEQF
TRBV2	TRBD1	TRBJ1-1	ASSLTGGHTEAF
TRBV30	NA	TRBJ1-2	AWSVRQTRYT
TRBV6-1	TRBD1	TRBJ1-2	ASSFTGDYGYT
TRBV6-1	NA	TRBJ1-5	ASSEMGQRSNQPQH
TRBV29-1	NA	TRBJ1-2	SVEGRGDGYT
TRBV5-4	TRBD2	TRBJ2-5	AVGGGLALGTETQY
TRBV9	NA	TRBJ1-1	ASSVGEGTTNTEAF
TRBV7-8	NA	TRBJ2-5	ASSLGGSPSQETQY
TRBV5-1	NA	TRBJ1-1	ASSPWGGSTEAF
TRBV7-9	NA	TRBJ1-2	ASSSLTDGYT
TRBV9	NA	TRBJ2-1	ASSTRLFYDNEQF
TRBV5-1	NA	TRBJ1-4	ASSFTGNEKLF
TRBV4-1	NA	TRBJ1-1	ASSQLTENTEAF
TRBV7-7	NA	TRBJ2-3	ASSPDSPPDTQY
TRBV6-1	TRBD2	TRBJ2-1	ASSGTSGGTPNEQF